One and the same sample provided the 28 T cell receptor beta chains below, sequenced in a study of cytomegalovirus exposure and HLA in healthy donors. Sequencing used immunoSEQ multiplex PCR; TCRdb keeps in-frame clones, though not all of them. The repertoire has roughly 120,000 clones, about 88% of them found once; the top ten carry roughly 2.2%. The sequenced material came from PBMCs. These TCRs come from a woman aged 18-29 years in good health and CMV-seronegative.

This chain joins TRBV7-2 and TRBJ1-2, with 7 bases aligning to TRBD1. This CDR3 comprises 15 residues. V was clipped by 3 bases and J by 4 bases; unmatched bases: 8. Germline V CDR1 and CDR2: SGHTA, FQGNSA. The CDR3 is CASSLNRDSLYGYTF. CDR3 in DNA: TGTGCCAGCAGCTTGAACCGGGACAGCCTCTATGGCTACACCTTC.

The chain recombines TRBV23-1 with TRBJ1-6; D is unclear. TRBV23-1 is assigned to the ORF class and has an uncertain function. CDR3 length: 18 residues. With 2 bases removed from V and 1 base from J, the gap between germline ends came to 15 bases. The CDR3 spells CASSQPSFGDSYNSPLHF. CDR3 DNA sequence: TGCGCCAGCAGTCAACCCTCATTCGGGGATTCCTATAATTCACCCCTCCACTTT.

The CDR3 loop is CASSLAGRRETQYF. The CDR3 coding sequence is TGCGCCAGCAGCCTGGCGGGGAGGAGGGAGACCCAGTACTTC. This sequence joins TRBV5-1 and TRBJ2-5; a weak D match, TRBD2 (6 bases). CDR1 is SGHRS and CDR2 is YFSETQ in the germline V gene. Trimming left V 4 bases short and J 5 bases short, with 15 bases between. The CDR3 contains 14 residues. Supplemented by reference TRBV5-1 and TRBJ2-5, the full variable domain reads KAGVTQTPRYLIKTRGQQVTLSCSPISGHRSVSWYQQTPGQGLQFLFEYFSETQRNKGNFPGRFSGRQFSNSRSEMNVSTLELGDSALYLCASSLAGRRETQYFGPGTRLLVL.

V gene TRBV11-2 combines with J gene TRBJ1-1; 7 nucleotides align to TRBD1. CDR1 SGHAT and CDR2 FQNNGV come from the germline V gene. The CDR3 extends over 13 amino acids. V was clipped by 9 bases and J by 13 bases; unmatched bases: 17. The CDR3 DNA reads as TGTGCCAGTAAAAGGGTAGAAGGACAGGACGTTTTCTTT. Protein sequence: CASKRVEGQDVFF.

The CDR3 DNA follows: TGTGCCAGCAGTGCGGGACCCCGAGGTCAGCCCCAGCATTTT. It specifies CASSAGPRGQPQHF. The J gene is TRBJ1-5, the V gene TRBV27; D perhaps matches TRBD1 (5 bases). This CDR3 comprises 14 residues. CDR1 and CDR2 (germline): MNHEY, SMNVEV (reference sequence). The V gene lost 5 bases and the J gene lost 6 bases, with 14 bases spanning the gap.

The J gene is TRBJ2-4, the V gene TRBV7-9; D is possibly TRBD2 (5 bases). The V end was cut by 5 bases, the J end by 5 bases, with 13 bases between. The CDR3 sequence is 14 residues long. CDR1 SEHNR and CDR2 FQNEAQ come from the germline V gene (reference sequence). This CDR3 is CASSPRVAENIQYF. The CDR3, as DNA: TGTGCCAGCAGCCCGCGGGTCGCCGAAAACATTCAGTACTTC.

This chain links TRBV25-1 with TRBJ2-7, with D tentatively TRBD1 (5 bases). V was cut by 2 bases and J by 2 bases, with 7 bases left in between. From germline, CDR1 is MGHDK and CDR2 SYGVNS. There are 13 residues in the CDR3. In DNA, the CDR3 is TGTGCCAGCAGTGAACGGACAACCTACGAGCAGTACTTC. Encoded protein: CASSERTTYEQYF.

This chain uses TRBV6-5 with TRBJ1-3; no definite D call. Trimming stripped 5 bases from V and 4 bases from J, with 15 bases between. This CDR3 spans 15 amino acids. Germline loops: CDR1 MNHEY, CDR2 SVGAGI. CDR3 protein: CASSTRWAVGNTIYF. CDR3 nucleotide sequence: TGTGCCAGCAGTACCCGGTGGGCTGTAGGAAACACCATATATTTT.

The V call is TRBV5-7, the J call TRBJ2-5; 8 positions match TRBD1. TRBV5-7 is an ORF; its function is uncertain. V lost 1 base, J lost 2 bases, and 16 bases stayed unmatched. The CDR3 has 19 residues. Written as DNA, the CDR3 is TGTGCCAGCAGCTTGCCCTCAGCCAAGGACAGGGTGAATCAAGAGACCCAGTACTTC. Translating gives CASSLPSAKDRVNQETQYF.

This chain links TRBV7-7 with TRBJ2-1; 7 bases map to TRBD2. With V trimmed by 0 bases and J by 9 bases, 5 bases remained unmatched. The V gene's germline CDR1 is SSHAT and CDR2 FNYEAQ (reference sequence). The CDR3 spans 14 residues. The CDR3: CASSLATGGREQFF. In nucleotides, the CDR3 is TGTGCCAGCAGCTTAGCGACGGGAGGACGTGAGCAGTTCTTC.

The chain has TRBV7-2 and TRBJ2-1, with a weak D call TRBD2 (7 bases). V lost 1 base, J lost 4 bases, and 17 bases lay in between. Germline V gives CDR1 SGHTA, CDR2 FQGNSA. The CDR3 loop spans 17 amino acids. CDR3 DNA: TGTGCCAGCAGCTTAGTTACGGGGGGCCCCCTTTACAATGAGCAGTTCTTC. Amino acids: CASSLVTGGPLYNEQFF. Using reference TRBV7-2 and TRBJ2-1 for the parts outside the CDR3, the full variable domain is GAGVSQSPSNKVTEKGKDVELRCDPISGHTALYWYRQSLGQGLEFLIYFQGNSAPDKSGLPSDRFSAERTGGSVSTLTIQRTQQEDSAVYLCASSLVTGGPLYNEQFFGPGTRLTVL.

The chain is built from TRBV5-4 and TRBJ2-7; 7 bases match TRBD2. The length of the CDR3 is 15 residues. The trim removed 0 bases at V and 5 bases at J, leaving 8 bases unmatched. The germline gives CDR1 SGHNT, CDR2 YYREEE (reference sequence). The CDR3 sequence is CASSLAMTSTDEQYF. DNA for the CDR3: TGTGCCAGCAGCTTGGCCATGACTAGCACGGACGAGCAGTACTTC.

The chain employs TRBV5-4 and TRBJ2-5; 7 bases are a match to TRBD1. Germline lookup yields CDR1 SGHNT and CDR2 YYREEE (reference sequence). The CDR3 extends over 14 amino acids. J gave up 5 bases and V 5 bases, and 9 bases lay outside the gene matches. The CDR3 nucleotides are TGTGCCAGCAGGCCGGACAGGCGTACGGAGACCCAGTACTTC. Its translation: CASRPDRRTETQYF.

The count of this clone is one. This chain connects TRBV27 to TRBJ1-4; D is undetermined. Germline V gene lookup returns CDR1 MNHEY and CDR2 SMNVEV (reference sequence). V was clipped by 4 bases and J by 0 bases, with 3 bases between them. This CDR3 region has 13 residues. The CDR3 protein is CASSSTTNEKLFF. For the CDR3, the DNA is TGTGCCAGCAGTTCTACAACTAATGAAAAACTGTTTTTT.

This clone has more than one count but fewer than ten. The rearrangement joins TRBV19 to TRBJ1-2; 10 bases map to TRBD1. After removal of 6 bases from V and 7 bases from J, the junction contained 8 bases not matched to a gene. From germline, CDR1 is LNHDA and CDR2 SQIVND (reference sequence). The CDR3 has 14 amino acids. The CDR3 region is CASSDRGRSSGYTF. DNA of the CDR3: TGTGCCAGTAGCGACAGGGGGCGTTCCAGTGGCTACACCTTC.

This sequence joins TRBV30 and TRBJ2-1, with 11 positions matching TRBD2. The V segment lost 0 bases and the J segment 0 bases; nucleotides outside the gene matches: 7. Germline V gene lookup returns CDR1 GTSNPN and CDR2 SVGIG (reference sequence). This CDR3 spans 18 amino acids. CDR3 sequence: CAWSVTTSGIFSYNEQFF. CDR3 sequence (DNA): TGTGCCTGGAGTGTTACGACTAGCGGGATCTTCTCCTACAATGAGCAGTTCTTC.

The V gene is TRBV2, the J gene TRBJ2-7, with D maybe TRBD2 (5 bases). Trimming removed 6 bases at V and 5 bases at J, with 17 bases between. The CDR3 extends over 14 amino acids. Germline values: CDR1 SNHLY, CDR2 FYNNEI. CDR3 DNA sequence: TGTGCCAGCAGCGACCGGGTTAGGACTCACGAGCAGTACTTC. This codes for CASSDRVRTHEQYF. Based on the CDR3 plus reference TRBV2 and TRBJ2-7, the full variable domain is EPEVTQTPSHQVTQMGQEVILRCVPISNHLYFYWYRQILGQKVEFLVSFYNNEISEKSEIFDDQFSVERPDGSNFTLKIRSTKLEDSAMYFCASSDRVRTHEQYFGPGTRLTVT.

CDR3 nucleotides: TGTGCCAGCGCCCCCGGACAGTTAATAGGGGCTTTCTTT. It yields the protein CASAPGQLIGAFF. The chain has TRBV2 and TRBJ1-1, with TRBD1 as a possible D gene (6 bases). Per germline, CDR1 SNHLY and CDR2 FYNNEI. The CDR3 is 13 residues long. Between the trimmed V and J ends, which lost 8 bases and 11 bases, there was a span of 21 bases. Full variable domain (outside the CDR3, taken from reference TRBV2 and TRBJ1-1): EPEVTQTPSHQVTQMGQEVILRCVPISNHLYFYWYRQILGQKVEFLVSFYNNEISEKSEIFDDQFSVERPDGSNFTLKIRSTKLEDSAMYFCASAPGQLIGAFFGQGTRLTVV.

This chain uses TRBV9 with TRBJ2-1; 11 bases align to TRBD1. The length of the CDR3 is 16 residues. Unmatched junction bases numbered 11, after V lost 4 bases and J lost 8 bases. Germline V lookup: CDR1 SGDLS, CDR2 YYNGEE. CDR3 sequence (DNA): TGTGCCAGCAGCAGTAACCTCGGACAGGGGGCGTATGAGCAGTTCTTC. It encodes CASSSNLGQGAYEQFF.

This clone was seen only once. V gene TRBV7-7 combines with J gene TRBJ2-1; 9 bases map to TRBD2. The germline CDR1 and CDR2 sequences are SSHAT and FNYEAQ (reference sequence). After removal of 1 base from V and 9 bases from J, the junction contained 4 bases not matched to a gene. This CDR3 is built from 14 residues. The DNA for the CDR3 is TGTGCCAGCAGCTTAGGCGGGAGGGCGGGTGAGCAGTTCTTC. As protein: CASSLGGRAGEQFF.

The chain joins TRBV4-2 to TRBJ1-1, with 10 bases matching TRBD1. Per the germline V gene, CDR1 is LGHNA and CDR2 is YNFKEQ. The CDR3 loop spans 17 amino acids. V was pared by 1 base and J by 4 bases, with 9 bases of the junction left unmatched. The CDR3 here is CASSQGHDRGPGTEAFF. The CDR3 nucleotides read TGTGCCAGCAGCCAAGGCCACGACAGGGGGCCCGGCACTGAAGCTTTCTTT.

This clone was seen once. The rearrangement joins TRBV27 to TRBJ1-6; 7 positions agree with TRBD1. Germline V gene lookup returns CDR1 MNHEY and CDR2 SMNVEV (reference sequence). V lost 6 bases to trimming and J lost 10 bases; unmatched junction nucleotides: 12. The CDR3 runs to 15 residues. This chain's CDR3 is CASRRDLGGRSPLHF. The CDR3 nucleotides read TGTGCCAGCAGACGTGATTTAGGGGGCCGGTCACCCCTCCACTTT.

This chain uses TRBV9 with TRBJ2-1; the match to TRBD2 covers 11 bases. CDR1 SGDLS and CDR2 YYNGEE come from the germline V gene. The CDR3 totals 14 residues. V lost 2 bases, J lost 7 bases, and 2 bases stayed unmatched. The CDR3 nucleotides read TGTGCCAGCAGCGTCGGGACTAGCGGTAATGAGCAGTTCTTC. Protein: CASSVGTSGNEQFF.

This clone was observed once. The CDR3 sequence: CASSLGGGSEETQYF. The DNA of the CDR3 is TGTGCCAGCAGCTTAGGAGGGGGCTCTGAAGAGACCCAGTACTTC. The rearrangement uses TRBV11-2 and TRBJ2-5; TRBD1 agrees at 7 bases. Unmatched junction bases numbered 5, after V lost 1 base and J lost 3 bases. CDR3 length equals 15 residues. Germline-derived CDR1 and CDR2 are SGHAT and FQNNGV.

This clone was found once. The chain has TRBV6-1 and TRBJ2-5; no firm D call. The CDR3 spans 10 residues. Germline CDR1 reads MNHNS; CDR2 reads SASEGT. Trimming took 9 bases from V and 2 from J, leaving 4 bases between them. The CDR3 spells CARLQETQYF. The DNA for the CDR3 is TGTGCCAGACTGCAAGAGACCCAGTACTTC.

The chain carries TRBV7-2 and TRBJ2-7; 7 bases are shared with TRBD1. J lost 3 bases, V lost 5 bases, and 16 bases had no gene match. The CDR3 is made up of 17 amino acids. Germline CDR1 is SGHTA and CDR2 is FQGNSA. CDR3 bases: TGTGCCAGCAGCGCCCGTCTTCTCGGGACAGAGCTCTACGAGCAGTACTTC. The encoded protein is CASSARLLGTELYEQYF.

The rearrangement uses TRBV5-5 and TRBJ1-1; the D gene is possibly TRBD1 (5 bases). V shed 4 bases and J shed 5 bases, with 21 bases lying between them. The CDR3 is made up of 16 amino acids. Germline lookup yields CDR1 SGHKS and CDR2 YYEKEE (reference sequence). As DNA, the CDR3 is TGTGCCAGCAGCGTGCCCTTAGACAGATTATCTACTGAAGCTTTCTTT. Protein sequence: CASSVPLDRLSTEAFF.

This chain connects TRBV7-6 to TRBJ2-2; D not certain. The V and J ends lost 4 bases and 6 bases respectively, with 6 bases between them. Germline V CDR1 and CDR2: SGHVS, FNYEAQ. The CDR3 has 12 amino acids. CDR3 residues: CASSYYSGELFF. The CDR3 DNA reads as TGTGCCAGCAGCTACTATTCCGGGGAGCTGTTTTTT.